The clone carrying this TCR beta chain was seen repeatedly, ten times or more. What it binds is not known. The CDR3 runs to 14 residues. CDR1 and CDR2 from the germline V gene are LNHDA and SQIVND (reference sequence). V shed 8 bases and J 6 bases; nucleotides not matched to a gene: 8. Via MiXCR, TCRdb re-called the multiplex PCR reads, giving one row per CDR3 protein. The table has more than 50,000 distinct CDR3 sequences, under 50% seen once. These data are taken from a study of breast tumors, draining lymph nodes, adjacent tissues. Study-level findings and limits: Tumor T cell lymph node origin was a supported hypothesis, not proven. Compared with lymph nodes, tumors were less diverse; compared with nontumor tissue, more. Luminal-like breast cancer showed significantly greater tumor-nontumor repertoire similarity than basal-like breast cancer did. Findings are consistent with lymph node origin and intratumoral expansion of most tumor T cells.

The clonotype was recovered from a female donor with breast cancer. Some clones in this sample may be carry-over from other donors' samples. The sequencing input was breast tumor tissue. The chain links TRBV19 to TRBJ2-2; the match to TRBD1 covers 8 bases. CDR3 sequence reads: CASSGTGTSGELFF. The CDR3 DNA is TGTGCCAGTTCCGGGACAGGAACGTCCGGGGAGCTGTTTTTT. The full variable domain, in which reference TRBV19 and TRBJ2-2 provide the parts outside the CDR3, is DGGITQSPKYLFRKEGQNVTLSCEQNLNHDAMYWYRQDPGQGLRLIYYSQIVNDFQKGDIAEGYSVSREKKESFPLTVTSAQKNPTAFYLCASSGTGTSGELFFGEGSRLTVL.